These 3 T cell receptor beta chains were sequenced from one sample in a study of response to subunit inactivated influenza vaccine. TCRdb analysed the RT-PCR reads with MiXCR anew, one entry per CDR3 protein. The sample has 500,000 or so distinct CDR3 sequences, approximately 15% seen once; the top ten hold around 3%. The material sequenced was CD4+ T cells sorted from PBMCs, taken around 25 months after vaccination. These receptors were taken from a man aged 50 to 75 who received an inactivated influenza vaccine.

This chain connects TRBV14 to TRBJ2-1, with D unresolved. Trimming cost V 6 bases and J 5 bases, with 5 bases left between them. Germline V gene sequence: CDR1 SGHDN, CDR2 FVKESK. This CDR3 has 11 residues. The CDR3 region is CASRKNNEQFF. CDR3 nucleotide sequence: TGTGCCAGCAGAAAAAACAATGAGCAGTTCTTC.

The chain joins TRBV6-1 to TRBJ1-1; no definite D call. The CDR3 has 15 amino acids. V lost 4 bases to trimming and J lost 1 base, with 13 bases between them. Germline V gene lookup returns CDR1 MNHNS and CDR2 SASEGT. CDR3 sequence reads: CASSGPVTGNTEAFF. In nucleotides, the CDR3 is TGTGCCAGCAGTGGACCGGTTACTGGGAACACTGAAGCTTTCTTT.

A few counts support this clonotype. This chain connects TRBV25-1 to TRBJ1-4; the D is unclear. Germline V gene data show CDR1 as MGHDK and CDR2 as SYGVNS. The CDR3 loop spans 17 amino acids. The V gene lost 2 bases and the J gene lost 3 bases, with 16 bases spanning the gap. CDR3 nucleotide sequence: TGTGCCAGCAGTGAAAATCTAATGGGGAACTCTAATGAAAAACTGTTTTTT. This encodes CASSENLMGNSNEKLFF.